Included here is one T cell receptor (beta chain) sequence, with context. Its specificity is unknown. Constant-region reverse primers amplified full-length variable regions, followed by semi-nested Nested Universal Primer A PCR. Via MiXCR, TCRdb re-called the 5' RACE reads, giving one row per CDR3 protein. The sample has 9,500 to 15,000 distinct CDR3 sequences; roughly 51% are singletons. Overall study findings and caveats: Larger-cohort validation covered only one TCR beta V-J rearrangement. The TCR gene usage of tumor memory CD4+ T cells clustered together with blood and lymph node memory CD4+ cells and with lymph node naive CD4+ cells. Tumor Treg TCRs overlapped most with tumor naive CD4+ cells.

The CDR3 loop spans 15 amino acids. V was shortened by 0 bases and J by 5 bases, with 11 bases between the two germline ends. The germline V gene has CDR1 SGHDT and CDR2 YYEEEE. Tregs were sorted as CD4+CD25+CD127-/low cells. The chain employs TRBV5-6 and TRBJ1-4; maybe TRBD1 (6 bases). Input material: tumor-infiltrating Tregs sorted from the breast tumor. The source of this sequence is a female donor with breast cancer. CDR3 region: CASSLVGRGNEKLFF. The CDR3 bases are TGTGCCAGCAGCTTGGTGGGCAGGGGAAATGAAAAACTGTTTTTT. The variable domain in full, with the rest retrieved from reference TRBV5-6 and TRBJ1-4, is DAGVTQSPTHLIKTRGQQVTLRCSPKSGHDTVSWYQQALGQGPQFIFQYYEEEERQRGNFPDRFSGHQFPNYSSELNVNALLLGDSALYLCASSLVGRGNEKLFFGSGTQLSVL.